This T cell receptor beta chain was captured in a study of PD-L1 blockade in urothelial cancer. Per germline, CDR1 LNHDA and CDR2 SQIVND (reference sequence). Unmatched junction bases numbered 4, after V lost 6 bases and J lost 1 base. This CDR3 comprises 16 residues. TCRdb keeps only in-frame clones here, not all; method: immunoSEQ multiplex PCR. The sample lists 15,000 to 20,000 clones; roughly 87% were seen once. The chain has TRBV19 and TRBJ2-1; 12 bases are a match to TRBD2. The TCR originated in a man between 50 and 59 years old with urothelial cancer. Sequences were derived from PBMCs, sampled around atezolizumab (anti-PD-L1) treatment. The CDR3 DNA follows: TGTGCCAGTAGCCTAGCGGGAGGGCCTTCCTACAATGAGCAGTTCTTC. Translation: CASSLAGGPSYNEQFF.